These 3 T cell receptor beta chains were all obtained from the same sample, sequenced in a study of blood T cells in healthy people across ages. With a J-beta primer mix and a sample-barcoded 5' primer, a second PCR ran about 7 to 12 cycles. Via MiXCR, TCRdb re-called the 5' RACE reads, giving one row per CDR3 protein. The sample carries about 1,500,000 distinct CDR3 sequences, roughly 45% recorded once. Specimen: blood. The receptors stem from a woman under 30 in good health.

DNA for the CDR3: TGTGCCAGCAGCCGCTCCCCTAGCGGGAGCGCAGATACGCAGTATTTT. Translation: CASSRSPSGSADTQYF. The chain carries TRBV7-2 and TRBJ2-3; 10 bases agree with TRBD2. The V gene end was trimmed by 5 bases and the J gene end by 4 bases; junction bases not matched to a gene: 9. CDR3 length: 16 amino acids. Germline V CDR1 and CDR2: SGHTA, FQGNSA.

The chain has TRBV5-4 and TRBJ2-5, with no clear D. Germline CDR1 and CDR2: SGHNT and YYREEE (reference sequence). Trimming pared 2 bases from V and 5 bases from J, leaving 13 bases between. The CDR3 loop spans 14 amino acids. CDR3 in amino acids: CASSFGSRLETQYF. DNA of the CDR3: TGTGCCAGCAGCTTCGGCAGCCGCCTGGAGACCCAGTACTTC.

Note on this clonotype: A much larger clone differs by one base, so this may be a read error. The V and J genes are TRBV6-1 and TRBJ1-1; TRBD1 might be the D (6 bases). The CDR3 runs to 12 residues. The V end lost 7 bases, the J end lost 1 base, and 7 bases lay between the germline ends. Germline CDR1 reads MNHNS; CDR2 reads SASEGT. CDR3: CASKQGNTEAFF. DNA for the CDR3: TGTGCCAGCAAACAGGGGAACACTGAAGCTTTCTTT.